This paragraph covers one T cell receptor beta chain sequence. Its antigen is unknown. This was the immunoSEQ version 4 assay in survey mode. Genomic DNA was diluted to 10 ng/uL, up to about 1 ug per sample. TCRdb's copy holds only in-frame clones and misses some; the assay was immunoSEQ multiplex PCR. The table shows about 7,000 clones, with approximately 80% occurring only once. These data belong to a study of persistence of HIV-infected CD4 T cells. Study conclusions and caveats: Proviral oligoclonality tracked with TCR oligoclonality within the same sorted cells. Antigen-responding cells were enriched for degenerate expanded CDR3beta sequences.

The CDR3 runs to 13 residues. Per the germline V gene, CDR1 is MRHNA and CDR2 is SNTAGT. V lost 3 bases, J lost 4 bases, and 9 bases lay in between. The stimulus was lysate of CMV-infected fibroblasts, around 9.3 ug/mL. Sorting of responding CD4+ T cells relied on upregulated CD40 ligand together with CD69. The V gene is TRBV6-4, the J gene TRBJ1-1; D is unresolved. The source is an adult woman with HIV who was CMV-seropositive. Sample: CD4+ T cells sorted from PBMCs after roughly 18-hour stimulation, taken from a patient who received antiretroviral therapy. In DNA form, the CDR3 reads TGTGCCAGCAGTGAGGGAAGAGGCACTGAAGCTTTCTTT. This translates into CASSEGRGTEAFF.